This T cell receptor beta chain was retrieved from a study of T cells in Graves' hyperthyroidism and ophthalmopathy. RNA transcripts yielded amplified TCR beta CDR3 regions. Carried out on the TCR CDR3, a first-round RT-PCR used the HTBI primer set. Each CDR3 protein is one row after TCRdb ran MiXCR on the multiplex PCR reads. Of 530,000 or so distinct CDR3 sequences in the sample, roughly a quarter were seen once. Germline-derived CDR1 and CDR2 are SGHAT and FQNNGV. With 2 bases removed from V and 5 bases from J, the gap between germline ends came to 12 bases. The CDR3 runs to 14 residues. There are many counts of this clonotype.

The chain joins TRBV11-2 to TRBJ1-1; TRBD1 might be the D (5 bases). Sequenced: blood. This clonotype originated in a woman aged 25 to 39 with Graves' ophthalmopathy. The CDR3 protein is CASSLFRGGTEAFF. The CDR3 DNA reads TGTGCCAGCAGCTTATTTCGGGGCGGAACTGAAGCTTTCTTT. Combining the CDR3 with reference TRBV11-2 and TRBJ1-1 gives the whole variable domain EAGVAQSPRYKIIEKRQSVAFWCNPISGHATLYWYQQILGQGPKLLIQFQNNGVVDDSQLPKDRFSAERLKGVDSTLKIQPAKLEDSAVYLCASSLFRGGTEAFFGQGTRLTVV.